One T cell receptor (beta chain) is described in this entry. The assay was immunoSEQ multiplex PCR, and TCRdb's table has in-frame clones only and misses some. The profile shows about 300,000 clones, roughly 76% of them singletons. This entry comes from a study of cytotoxic CD8 clonotypes in ibrutinib-treated CLL. Trimming at V came to 4 bases and at J to 5 bases, leaving 1 base not matched to a gene. The CDR3 is made up of 13 amino acids. Germline V gene lookup returns CDR1 MNHEY and CDR2 SMNVEV (reference sequence). The sequence came from a human donor with chronic lymphocytic leukemia. This specimen consisted of PBMCs, obtained at disease progression, from a patient treated with ibrutinib. The chain uses TRBV27 and TRBJ1-4; 7 bases match TRBD1. CDR3 DNA: TGTGCCAGCAGTTCGGACAGGAATGAAAAACTGTTTTTT. Encoded protein: CASSSDRNEKLFF.